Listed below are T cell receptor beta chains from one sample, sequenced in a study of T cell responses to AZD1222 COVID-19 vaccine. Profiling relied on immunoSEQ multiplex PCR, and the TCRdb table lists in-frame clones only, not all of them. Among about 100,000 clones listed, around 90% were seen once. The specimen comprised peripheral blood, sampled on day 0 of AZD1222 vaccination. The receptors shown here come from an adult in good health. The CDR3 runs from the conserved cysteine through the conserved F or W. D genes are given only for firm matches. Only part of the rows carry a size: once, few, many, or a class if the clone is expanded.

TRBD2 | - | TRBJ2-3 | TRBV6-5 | CASRHSGSLPDTQYF | TGTGCCAGCAGACATAGCGGGAGCCTCCCAGATACGCAGTATTTT
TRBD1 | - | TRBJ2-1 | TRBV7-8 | CASSRTGDNEQFF | TGTGCCAGCAGCCGGACAGGGGACAATGAGCAGTTCTTC
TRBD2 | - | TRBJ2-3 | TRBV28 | CASSWLMGEGSTDTQYF | TGTGCCAGCAGTTGGCTAATGGGGGAGGGGAGCACAGATACGCAGTATTTT
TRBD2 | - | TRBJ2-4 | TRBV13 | CASSHRLAEAKNIQYF | TGTGCCAGCAGCCACCGACTAGCGGAAGCCAAAAACATTCAGTACTTC
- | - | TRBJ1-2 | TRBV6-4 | CASRMDGRGVNGYTF | TGTGCCAGCAGAATGGACGGACGCGGGGTGAATGGCTACACCTTC
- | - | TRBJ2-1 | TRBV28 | CASSLSYNEQFF | TGTGCCAGCAGTTTATCCTACAATGAGCAGTTCTTC
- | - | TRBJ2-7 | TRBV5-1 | CASSLGAGPSSYEQYF | TGCGCCAGCAGCTTGGGTGCAGGTCCTTCTTCCTACGAGCAGTACTTC
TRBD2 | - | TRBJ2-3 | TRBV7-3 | CASSPGLAGGSAASTDTQYF | TGTGCCAGCAGCCCGGGACTAGCGGGAGGGTCCGCGGCTAGCACAGATACGCAGTATTTT
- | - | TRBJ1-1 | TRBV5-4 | CASSLYPSPRSNTEAFF | TGTGCCAGCAGCTTGTACCCTAGCCCCCGTTCGAACACTGAAGCTTTCTTT
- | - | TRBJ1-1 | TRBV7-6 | CASSLDPPRGGTEAFF | TGTGCCAGCAGCCTAGATCCACCACGTGGTGGCACTGAAGCTTTCTTT
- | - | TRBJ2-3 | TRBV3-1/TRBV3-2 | CASSQRGSTDTQYF | TGTGCCAGCAGCCAAAGGGGTAGCACAGATACGCAGTATTTT
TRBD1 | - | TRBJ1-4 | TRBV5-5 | CASSWIPGQGAEEKLFF | TGTGCCAGCAGCTGGATCCCTGGACAGGGGGCAGAAGAAAAACTGTTTTTT
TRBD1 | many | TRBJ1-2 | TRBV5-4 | CASSLGTGAYGYTF | TGTGCCAGCAGCTTAGGGACAGGGGCTTATGGCTACACCTTC
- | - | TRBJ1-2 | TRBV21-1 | CASSKVVSPYGYTF | TGTGCCAGCAGCAAAGTCGTGTCACCCTATGGCTACACCTTC
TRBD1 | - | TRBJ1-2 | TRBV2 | CASGWDRATNHGFGYTF | TGTGCCAGCGGATGGGACAGGGCAACCAACCACGGTTTTGGCTACACCTTC
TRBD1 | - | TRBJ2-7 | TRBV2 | CASSQDRVKYEQYF | TGTGCCAGCAGCCAAGACAGGGTGAAATACGAGCAGTACTTC
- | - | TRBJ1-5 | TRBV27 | CASSLSAGTQPQHF | TGTGCCAGCAGTTTATCGGCAGGGACTCAGCCCCAGCATTTT
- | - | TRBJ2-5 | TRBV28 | CASSSIGSGWETQYF | TGTGCCAGCAGTTCGATCGGATCAGGGTGGGAGACCCAGTACTTC
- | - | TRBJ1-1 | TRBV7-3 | CASSPGGGTEAFF | TGTGCCAGCAGCCCGGGGGGCGGCACTGAAGCTTTCTTT
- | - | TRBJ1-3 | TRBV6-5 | CATTPTSSGNTIYF | TGTGCCACCACACCTACCAGCTCTGGAAACACCATATATTTT
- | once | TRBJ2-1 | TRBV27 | CASSLRGDEQFF | TGTGCCAGCAGTTTAAGGGGAGATGAGCAGTTCTTC
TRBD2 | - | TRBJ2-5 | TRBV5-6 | CASSPGWLAGVETQYF | TGTGCCAGCAGCCCGGGTTGGCTAGCGGGAGTAGAGACCCAGTACTTC
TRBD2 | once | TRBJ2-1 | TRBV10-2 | CASSESKLAGGNEQFF | TGCGCCAGCAGTGAGTCGAAGCTAGCGGGAGGTAATGAGCAGTTCTTC
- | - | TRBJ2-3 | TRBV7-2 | CASSSTPAGTQYF | TGTGCCAGCAGTTCGACACCCGCGGGTACGCAGTATTTT